These 5 T cell receptor beta chains were sequenced from one sample in a study of blood T cell repertoires in COVID-19. Only in-frame clones appear in the TCRdb table, and some are missing; sequencing was by immunoSEQ multiplex PCR. The sample carries tens of thousands of clones, 92% recorded once. Sequenced material: peripheral blood. These receptors all stem from a man aged 45-65 years with active COVID-19.

The genes are TRBV6-5 and TRBJ1-1; possibly TRBD1 for D (6 bases). The CDR3 runs 14 residues. Germline V gene sequence: CDR1 MNHEY, CDR2 SVGAGI. V dropped 8 bases and J dropped 0 bases, with 13 bases sitting between them. The CDR3 reads CASRQGTMNTEAFF. The CDR3 DNA reads TGTGCCAGCCGGCAGGGGACTATGAACACTGAAGCTTTCTTT.

The CDR3 sequence is CASSLWQGRAVRETQYF. The CDR3 DNA follows: TGTGCCAGCAGCTTATGGCAGGGTCGAGCAGTTCGAGAGACCCAGTACTTC. The rearrangement uses TRBV7-8 and TRBJ2-5, with D possibly matching TRBD1 (5 bases). The V gene's germline CDR1 is SGHVS and CDR2 FQNEAQ. The CDR3 totals 17 residues. Trimming stripped 2 bases from V and 4 bases from J, with 20 bases between.

CDR3 DNA sequence: TGTGCCAGTACCCCGGACAGGGGGGGGTACTATGGCTACACCTTC. This sequence encodes CASTPDRGGYYGYTF. The chain links TRBV19 to TRBJ1-2; 10 positions match TRBD1. CDR1 LNHDA and CDR2 SQIVND come from the germline V gene (reference sequence). The CDR3 sequence is 15 residues long. V shed 7 bases and J 3 bases; nucleotides not matched to a gene: 8.

The chain recombines TRBV12-5 with TRBJ1-2; 7 bases align to TRBD1. Germline loops: CDR1 LGHNT, CDR2 FRNRAP. V shed 6 bases and J 6 bases; nucleotides not matched to a gene: 22. This CDR3 is built from 18 residues. The CDR3 spells CASGPPRTDRALEDGYTF. The CDR3 region has the DNA TGTGCTAGTGGCCCGCCAAGAACCGACAGGGCCCTTGAAGATGGCTACACCTTC.

The CDR3 DNA reads as TGTGCCAGCAGCCCCATCGGCGAGGGTGCCTACAATGAGCAGTTCTTC. Protein product: CASSPIGEGAYNEQFF. The chain is built from TRBV27 and TRBJ2-1; tentatively, D is TRBD2 (5 bases). The CDR3 has 16 amino acids. Germline V lookup: CDR1 MNHEY, CDR2 SMNVEV (reference sequence). The V end was cut by 6 bases, the J end by 2 bases, with 17 bases between.